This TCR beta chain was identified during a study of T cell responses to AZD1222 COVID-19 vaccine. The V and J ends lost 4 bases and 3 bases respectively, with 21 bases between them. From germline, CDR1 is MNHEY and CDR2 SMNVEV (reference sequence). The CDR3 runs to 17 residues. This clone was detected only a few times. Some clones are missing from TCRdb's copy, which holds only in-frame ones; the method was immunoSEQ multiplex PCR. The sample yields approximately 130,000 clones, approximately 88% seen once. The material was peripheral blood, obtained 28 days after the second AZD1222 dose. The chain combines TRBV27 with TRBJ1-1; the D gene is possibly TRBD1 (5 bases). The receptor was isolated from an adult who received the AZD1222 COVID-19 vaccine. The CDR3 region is CASSSYGSGGRDTEAFF. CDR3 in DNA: TGTGCCAGCAGTTCATATGGGTCGGGGGGAAGGGACACTGAAGCTTTCTTT.